This T cell receptor beta chain was documented in a study of blood T cell repertoires in COVID-19. V lost 1 base and J 6 bases, leaving 7 bases between the germline ends. Germline-derived CDR1 and CDR2 are LGHDT and YNNKEL (reference sequence). CDR3 size: 13 residues. The authors' processing: Amplified reference gene primers provided the basis for estimating nucleated cell counts. Clones were sequenced by immunoSEQ multiplex PCR, and TCRdb holds only the in-frame ones, with some missing. The V and J calls and clone size are taken from that table; D and trimming were inferred from the DNA. This sample carries approximately 110,000 clones, about 86% of them seen once, and the ten largest clones take under 40%.

The chain combines TRBV3-1 (or the pseudogene TRBV3-2) with TRBJ2-1, with D perhaps matching TRBD2 (5 bases). The sample was peripheral blood. The receptor was isolated from an elderly man with acute or convalescent COVID-19. CDR3 bases: TGTGCCAGCAGCCAAGCTAGCATCAATGAGCAGTTCTTC. Translating gives CASSQASINEQFF.